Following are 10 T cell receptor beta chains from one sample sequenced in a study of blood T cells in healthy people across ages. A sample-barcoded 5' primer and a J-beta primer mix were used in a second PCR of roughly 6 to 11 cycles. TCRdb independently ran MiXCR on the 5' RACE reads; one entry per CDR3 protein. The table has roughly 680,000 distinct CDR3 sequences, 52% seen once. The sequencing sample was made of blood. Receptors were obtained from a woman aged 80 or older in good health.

This chain's CDR3 is CASSPDGHQPQHF. The DNA for the CDR3 is TGTGCCAGCAGTCCAGACGGCCATCAGCCCCAGCATTTT. The chain has TRBV12-3 or TRBV12-4 and TRBJ1-5; no definite D call. This CDR3 has 13 residues. The V gene lost 5 bases and the J gene lost 5 bases, with 10 bases spanning the gap.

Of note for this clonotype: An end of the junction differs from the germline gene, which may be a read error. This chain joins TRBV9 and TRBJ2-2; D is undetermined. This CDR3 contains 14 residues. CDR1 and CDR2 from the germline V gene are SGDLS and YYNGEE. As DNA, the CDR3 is TGCGTCAGCAGTCCCGCCCGTGGATCCGGGGAGCTGTTTTTT. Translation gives CVSSPARGSGELFF.

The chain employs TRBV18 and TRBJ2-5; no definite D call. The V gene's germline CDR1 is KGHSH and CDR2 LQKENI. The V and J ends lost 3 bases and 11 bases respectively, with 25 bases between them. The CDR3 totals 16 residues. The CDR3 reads CASSPASSYSYNEQYF. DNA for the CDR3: TGTGCCAGCTCACCGGCCTCTTCGTACTCCTACAATGAGCAGTACTTC.

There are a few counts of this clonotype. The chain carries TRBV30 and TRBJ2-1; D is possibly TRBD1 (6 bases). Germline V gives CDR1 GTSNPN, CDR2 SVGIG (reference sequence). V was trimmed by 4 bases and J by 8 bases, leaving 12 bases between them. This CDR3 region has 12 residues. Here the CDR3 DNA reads TGTGCCTGGACCAAAGGGGGTTATGAGCAGTTCTTC. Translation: CAWTKGGYEQFF.

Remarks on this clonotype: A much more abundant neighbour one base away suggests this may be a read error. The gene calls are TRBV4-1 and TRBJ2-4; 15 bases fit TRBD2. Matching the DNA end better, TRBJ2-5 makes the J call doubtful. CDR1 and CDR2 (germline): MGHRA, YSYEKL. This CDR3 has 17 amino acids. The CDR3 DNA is TGCGCCAGCAGCCCTGGACTAGCGGGAGGGGTTGGAGAGACCCAGTACTTC. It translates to CASSPGLAGGVGETQYF.

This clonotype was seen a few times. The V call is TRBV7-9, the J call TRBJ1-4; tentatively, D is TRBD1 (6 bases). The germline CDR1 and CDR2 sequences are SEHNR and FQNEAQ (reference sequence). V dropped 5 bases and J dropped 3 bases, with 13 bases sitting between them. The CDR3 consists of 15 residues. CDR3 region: CASSPGQPPNEKLFF. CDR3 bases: TGTGCCAGCAGCCCCGGACAGCCACCTAATGAAAAACTGTTTTTT.

The CDR3 nucleotides read TGCAGTGCTAGAGGGACTAGCGGGGGGCAGAGAGAGACCCAGTACTTC. Translated: CSARGTSGGQRETQYF. The chain has TRBV20-1 and TRBJ2-5; 14 bases line up with TRBD2. The germline V gene encodes CDR1 DFQATT and CDR2 SNEGSKA (reference sequence). The trim removed 1 base at V and 4 bases at J, leaving 5 bases unmatched. The CDR3 extends over 16 amino acids.

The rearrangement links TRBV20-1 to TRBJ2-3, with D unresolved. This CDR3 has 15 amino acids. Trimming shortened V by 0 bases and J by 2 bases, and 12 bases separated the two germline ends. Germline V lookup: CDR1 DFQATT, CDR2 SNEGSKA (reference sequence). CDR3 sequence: CSARDPDRATDTQYF. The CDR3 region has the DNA TGCAGTGCTAGAGATCCGGATAGAGCCACAGATACGCAGTATTTT.

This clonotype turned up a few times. CDR3 sequence reads: CASSFWTGANLNSPLHF. The CDR3 nucleotides read TGTGCCAGCAGCTTCTGGACAGGGGCGAATTTAAATTCACCCCTCCACTTT. The chain uses TRBV7-8 and TRBJ1-6, with 9 nucleotides matching TRBD1. This CDR3 has 17 amino acids. Germline assignment: CDR1 SGHVS and CDR2 FQNEAQ. Germline trimming cut 3 bases from V and 7 bases from J; bases unmatched to any gene: 10.

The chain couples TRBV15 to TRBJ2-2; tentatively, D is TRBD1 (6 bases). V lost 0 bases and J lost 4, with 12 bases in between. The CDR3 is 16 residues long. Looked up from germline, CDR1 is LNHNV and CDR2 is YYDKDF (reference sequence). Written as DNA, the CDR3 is TGTGCCACCAGCAGAGACAGGGGACACCTCACCGGGGAGCTGTTTTTT. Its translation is CATSRDRGHLTGELFF.